The rows below give T cell receptor beta chains drawn from one sample of a study of read filtering for tumor transcriptome and immune sequencing. TCRdb re-analysed the reads in MiXCR, keeping a single row per CDR3 protein. This sample has more than 55,000 distinct CDR3 sequences, with roughly a fifth found just once. The sequenced sample consisted of a population of CD138-negative cells sorted from bone marrow. These receptors were obtained from a donor aged 40 or over with multiple myeloma. Each CDR3 is given with its conserved first and last residue.

v_call	j_call	cdr3_aa
TRBV7-2	TRBJ2-1	CASSRIRDYNEQFF
TRBV12-3/TRBV12-4	TRBJ1-1	CASTQTGLTFEAFF
TRBV6-1	TRBJ2-5	CASSRRTGGQETQYF
TRBV20-1	TRBJ2-3	CSARDNRFSTDTQYF
TRBV28	TRBJ2-3	CASSFYLTGELSDTQYF
TRBV29-1	TRBJ2-1	CSVKEQFF
TRBV7-9	TRBJ2-3	CASSGWDSGGSDTQYF
TRBV30	TRBJ1-4	CAWISAAEGDREKLFF
TRBV6-6	TRBJ2-2	CASSYRAGVGAGELFF
TRBV14	TRBJ2-1	CASSRQDWALLNEQFF
TRBV7-6	TRBJ2-7	CASSLASGAAYEQYF
TRBV11-2	TRBJ2-1	CASSPGTSSLSYNEQFF
TRBV15	TRBJ2-5	CATSRDAGTQETQYF
TRBV7-3	TRBJ2-3	CASSLLGADTQYF
TRBV3-1	TRBJ1-1	CASSQVLLNTEAFF
TRBV7-9	TRBJ1-3	CASSPGQNSGNTIYF
TRBV20-1	TRBJ2-1	CSARLSRTYNEQFF
TRBV7-3	TRBJ1-3	CASSSRGGDTIYF
TRBV11-2	TRBJ2-3	CASSSGGRDTDTQYF
TRBV5-1	TRBJ1-3	CASSLDSGNGNTIYF
TRBV6-5	TRBJ2-7	CASSYSTEREQYF
TRBV20-1	TRBJ1-2	CSAPRGQSYYGYTF
TRBV7-8	TRBJ2-2	CASSLGQGLAGELFF
TRBV5-1	TRBJ2-7	CASSLVASGAASYEQYF
TRBV30	TRBJ2-1	CAWSKRGGPYNEQFF
TRBV5-1	TRBJ2-7	CASSLAQHRGEQYF
TRBV6-1	TRBJ1-4	CASSRSEKLFF
TRBV20-1	TRBJ2-7	CSARDREETYEQYF
TRBV29-1	TRBJ2-7	CSVEDRGRYEQYF
TRBV5-1	TRBJ2-1	CASSFGTSGGSHNEQFF
TRBV5-1	TRBJ1-6	CASSLDWTGQVPLHF
TRBV7-2	TRBJ2-2	CASSLAHGLAGAFAGELFF
TRBV2	TRBJ1-1	CASSEEGVGTEAFF
TRBV7-9	TRBJ2-2	CASSSFTGPGELFF
TRBV19	TRBJ2-1	CASSIGTSGSYEQFF